The 8 T cell receptor beta chains listed next were all sequenced from one sample in a study of T cell repertoires in cytomegalovirus infection. MiXCR was run by TCRdb on the reads, yielding one entry per CDR3 protein. This table has some 130,000 distinct CDR3 sequences, 20% to 30% appearing once. No antigen is known for these receptors. The specimen was PBMCs, sequenced either directly or after in vitro stimulation (not recorded which). All receptors derive from a human donor in good health (CMV status not recorded). Some clones in this sample may be carry-over from other donors' samples.

The J gene is TRBJ1-2, the V gene TRBV25-1; 8 bases are shared with TRBD1. The CDR3 spans 15 residues. Germline CDR1 reads MGHDK; CDR2 reads SYGVNS. J gave up 3 bases and V 6 bases, and 9 bases lay outside the gene matches. CDR3 nucleotide sequence: TGTGCCAGCAGGCCGTGGACAGGGAACGACTATGGCTACACCTTC. Its translation: CASRPWTGNDYGYTF.

This clonotype was seen more than once but under ten times. The chain combines TRBV6-2 or TRBV6-3 with TRBJ2-7; 9 positions match TRBD2. Per germline, CDR1 MNHEY and CDR2 SVGEGT. The CDR3 loop spans 13 amino acids. Trimming removed 7 bases from V and 6 bases from J; junction bases left unmatched: 7. In DNA form, the CDR3 reads TGTGCCAGCAAAGCGGGAGGACCCACCGAGCAGTACGTC. Its translation is CASKAGGPTEQYV.

This clonotype was counted only a few times. V is TRBV6-2 or TRBV6-3 and J is TRBJ2-1, with D possibly TRBD2 on 6 matching bases. Germline V gene lookup returns CDR1 MNHEY and CDR2 SVGEGT. There are 13 residues in the CDR3. V lost 6 bases and J 10 bases, leaving 16 bases between the germline ends. CDR3 loop: CASRNFPAGEQFF. The DNA of the CDR3 is TGTGCCAGCAGAAACTTCCCTGCGGGGGAGCAGTTCTTC.

The V gene is TRBV13, the J gene TRBJ1-6, with a weak D call TRBD1 (5 bases). V was clipped by 4 bases and J by 8 bases, with 18 bases between them. Germline CDR1 reads PRHDT; CDR2 reads FYEKMQ (reference sequence). This CDR3 region has 16 residues. The CDR3 nucleotides are TGTGCCAGCAGCTCAGGGACGGCCTCCAAAGATTCACCCCTCCACTTT. Protein sequence: CASSSGTASKDSPLHF. Full variable domain (rest looked up from reference TRBV13 and TRBJ1-6): AAGVIQSPRHLIKEKRETATLKCYPIPRHDTVYWYQQGPGQDPQFLISFYEKMQSDKGSIPDRFSAQQFSDYHSELNMSSLELGDSALYFCASSSGTASKDSPLHFGNGTRLTVT.

The chain joins TRBV7-9 to TRBJ1-1, with D unresolved. This CDR3 region has 18 residues. The germline V and J ends were trimmed by 4 bases and 3 bases, with 24 bases remaining between them. Germline CDR1 and CDR2: SEHNR and FQNEAQ (reference sequence). The CDR3 bases are TGTGCCAGCAGCTCCAACTTAGCACGGTCCCAGCCCCACACTGAAGCTTTCTTT. This codes for CASSSNLARSQPHTEAFF. The whole variable domain, remainder taken from reference TRBV7-9 and TRBJ1-1, is DTGVSQNPRHKITKRGQNVTFRCDPISEHNRLYWYRQTLGQGPEFLTYFQNEAQLEKSRLLSDRFSAERPKGSFSTLEIQRTEQGDSAMYLCASSSNLARSQPHTEAFFGQGTRLTVV.

The sample holds a few counts of this clonotype. The chain couples TRBV12-3 or TRBV12-4 to TRBJ2-2; possible D gene TRBD1, 6 bases. CDR3 length: 15 residues. V was trimmed by 3 bases and J by 3 bases, leaving 11 bases between them. The CDR3 bases are TGTGCCAGCAGTTTCCAGGGGTCCTACACCGGGGAGCTGTTTTTT. It yields the protein CASSFQGSYTGELFF.

The V gene is TRBV5-3, the J gene TRBJ2-3; 7 bases map to TRBD2. TRBV5-3 is identified as an open reading frame with a role that is uncertain. This CDR3 contains 13 residues. With 3 bases clipped from V and 10 bases from J, the junction kept 8 bases outside the gene matches. The CDR3 region is CARSSGLGRAQYF. CDR3 nucleotide sequence: TGTGCCAGAAGCTCGGGCCTAGGGAGGGCGCAGTATTTT.

This rearrangement joins TRBV7-2 to TRBJ2-1; D assignment may be TRBD1 or TRBD2 (5 bases each). Germline V gives CDR1 SGHTA, CDR2 FQGNSA. Trimming shortened V by 2 bases and J by 5 bases, and 19 bases separated the two germline ends. The CDR3 is 17 amino acids. CDR3 sequence: CASSLRGASQTNNEQFF. CDR3 in DNA: TGTGCCAGCAGCTTAAGAGGGGCTAGCCAGACCAACAATGAGCAGTTCTTC. The full variable domain, with the rest looked up from reference TRBV7-2 and TRBJ2-1, is GAGVSQSPSNKVTEKGKDVELRCDPISGHTALYWYRQSLGQGLEFLIYFQGNSAPDKSGLPSDRFSAERTGGSVSTLTIQRTQQEDSAVYLCASSLRGASQTNNEQFFGPGTRLTVL.